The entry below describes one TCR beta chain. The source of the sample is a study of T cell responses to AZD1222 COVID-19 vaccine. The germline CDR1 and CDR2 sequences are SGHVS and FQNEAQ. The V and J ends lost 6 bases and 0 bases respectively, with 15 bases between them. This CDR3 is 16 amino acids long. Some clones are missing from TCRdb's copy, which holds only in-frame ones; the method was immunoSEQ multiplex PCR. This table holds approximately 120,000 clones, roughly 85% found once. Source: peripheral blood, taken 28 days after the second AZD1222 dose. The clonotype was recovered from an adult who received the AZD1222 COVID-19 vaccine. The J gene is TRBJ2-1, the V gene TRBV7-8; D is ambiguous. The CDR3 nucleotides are TGTGCCAGCAGTCTCTACCGATTTAGCTCCTACAATGAGCAGTTCTTC. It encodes CASSLYRFSSYNEQFF.